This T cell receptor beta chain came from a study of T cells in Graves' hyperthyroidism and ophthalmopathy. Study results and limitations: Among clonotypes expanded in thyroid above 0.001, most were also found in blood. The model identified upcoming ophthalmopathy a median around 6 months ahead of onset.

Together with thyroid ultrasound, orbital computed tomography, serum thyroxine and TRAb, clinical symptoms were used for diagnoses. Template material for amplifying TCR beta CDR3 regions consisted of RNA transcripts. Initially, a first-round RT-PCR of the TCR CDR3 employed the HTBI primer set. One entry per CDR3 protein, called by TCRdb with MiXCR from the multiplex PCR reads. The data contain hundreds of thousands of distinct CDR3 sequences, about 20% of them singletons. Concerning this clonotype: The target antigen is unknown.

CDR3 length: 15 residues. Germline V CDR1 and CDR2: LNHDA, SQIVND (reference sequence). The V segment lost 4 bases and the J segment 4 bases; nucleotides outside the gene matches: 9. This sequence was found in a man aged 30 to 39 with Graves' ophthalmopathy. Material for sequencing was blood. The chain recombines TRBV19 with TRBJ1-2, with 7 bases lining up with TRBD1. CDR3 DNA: TGTGCCAGTAGTACCAAGACAGGGTGGTCCTATGGCTACACCTTC. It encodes CASSTKTGWSYGYTF. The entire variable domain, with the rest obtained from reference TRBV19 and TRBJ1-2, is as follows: DGGITQSPKYLFRKEGQNVTLSCEQNLNHDAMYWYRQDPGQGLRLIYYSQIVNDFQKGDIAEGYSVSREKKESFPLTVTSAQKNPTAFYLCASSTKTGWSYGYTFGSGTRLTVV.